This T cell receptor (beta chain) was identified during a study of cytomegalovirus exposure and HLA in healthy donors. Study-level findings and limits: TCR beta V segments were, for the most part, productive about 87% or about 30% of the time in an earlier analysis. Rare TCR sequences predominated, though certain public TCRs were found in many donors.

About this clone itself: Its cognate antigen is unknown.

Germline CDR1 and CDR2: SGHAT and FQNNGV. This CDR3 has 14 amino acids. Trimming left V 3 bases short and J 1 base short, with 9 bases between. The PCR had 60 Vbeta and 13 Jbeta primers. In the original workflow: A follow-up analysis tallied tens of millions of unique TCR beta chains, roughly 11 million shared. The method was immunoSEQ multiplex PCR; TCRdb's version includes in-frame clones alone and lacks a portion of them. V, J and clone size are those of that table, while D and trimming were read from the DNA. The sample has about 100,000 clones; around 74% are singletons. The receptor was isolated from a woman aged 40 to 50 in good health and CMV-seronegative. The sample consisted of PBMCs. The genes are TRBV11-2 and TRBJ1-1; a possible D gene is TRBD1 (5 bases). CDR3: CASSLGLRNTEAFF. As DNA, the CDR3 is TGTGCCAGCAGCTTGGGACTCAGGAACACTGAAGCTTTCTTT.